The clone carrying this T cell receptor (beta chain) was seen only a few times. This sample was included in a study of T-cell reconstitution after alpha-beta-depleted transplantation in children. The authors prepared the TCRbeta library with unique molecular identifiers. From the PCR reads, TCRdb called clonotypes with MiXCR, one entry per CDR3 protein. The table lists 450,000 to 600,000 distinct CDR3 sequences, 18% of them singletons, with 3% to 3.5% in the top ten. This receptor was obtained from a human donor who donated a stem cell graft to a child with acute lymphoblastic leukemia. Sequenced here: PBMCs from the stem cell graft donor, sampled from the stem cell graft.

For the CDR3, the DNA is TGTGCCAGCAGGGGGGTTATGATTTTTGGGGGCGCCGCTGGCAAAGCTTTCTTT. It specifies CASRGVMIFGGAAGKAFF. This chain links TRBV12-3 or TRBV12-4 with TRBJ1-1, with a weak D call TRBD1 (6 bases). V gave up 6 bases and J gave up 9 bases, with 32 bases separating them. This CDR3 has 18 residues.